These T cell receptor beta chains were read from a single sample in a study of molecular identifiers for immune sequencing clone quantification. TCRdb passed the PCR reads through MiXCR, listing each CDR3 protein once. The sample lists approximately 550,000 distinct CDR3 sequences, about 21% occurring once. The specimen sequenced was naive CD8+ T cells from blood, with Jurkat cell RNA spiked in. The receptors here all came from a human donor in good health. Some libraries in this study had Jurkat cell RNA spiked in. Both conserved end residues are part of each CDR3. D genes are given only for firm matches.

>TRBV20-1|.|TRBJ2-3
CSANNRDFYTDTQYF
>TRBV27|.|TRBJ2-3
CASSWGDTQYF
>TRBV6-2/TRBV6-3|TRBD1|TRBJ1-1
CASSYQGALNTEAFF
>TRBV27|.|TRBJ2-7
CASGGALYEQYF
>TRBV20-1|.|TRBJ2-1
CSAGAGTRVMRNEQFF
>TRBV7-9|.|TRBJ2-3
CASSPTGPPHGTQYF
>TRBV4-1|.|TRBJ2-1
CASSQVIGINEQFF
>TRBV12-3/TRBV12-4|.|TRBJ2-2
CASSLTSSDTGELFF
>TRBV5-1|.|TRBJ2-3
CASSLFGSHTDTQYF
>TRBV10-3|TRBD2|TRBJ2-5
CAIQEGLAGETQYF
>TRBV10-3|.|TRBJ1-4
CAISEGAGLEKLFF
>TRBV13|.|TRBJ1-6
CASSLLREGAYNSPLHF
>TRBV5-4|.|TRBJ2-7
CASSLDPGLSYEQYF
>TRBV24-1|.|TRBJ2-3
CATRGNEHTQYF
>TRBV27|.|TRBJ2-7
CASSPKTRAYEQYF
>TRBV29-1|.|TRBJ2-4
CSVEGLHPYGDIQYF
>TRBV2|.|TRBJ2-5
CANSEAQEQETQYF
>TRBV6-1|.|TRBJ2-7
CASSEYGGPYEQYF
>TRBV6-5|.|TRBJ2-6
CASSYSSGANVLTF
>TRBV19|.|TRBJ2-7
CASSTLGRPYEQYF
>TRBV15|.|TRBJ2-3
CATSKGLPDTQYF
>TRBV9|.|TRBJ2-1
CASSVWASVTSSYNEQFF
>TRBV4-1|TRBD1|TRBJ2-7
CASSQDVGQGIEQYF
>TRBV5-1|TRBD1|TRBJ2-5
CARKPRGQGKETQYF
>TRBV6-2/TRBV6-3|.|TRBJ2-3
CASSSLPGTKMDTQYF
>TRBV6-6|TRBD1|TRBJ2-1
CASSYTAGQVLGNEQFF